This T cell receptor beta chain stems from a study of blood T cell repertoires in COVID-19 (dated by TCRdb to the early 2020s). Background on the whole study: The collaborator samples originated in the United States, Italy and Spain and spanned the acute and convalescent phases of COVID-19. The samples were drawn from two sources: the first 160 participants of the ongoing ImmuneRACE study, and 1,200 or so subjects contributed by 6 global collaborators. The prospective study material was composed of cDNA or gDNA derived from T cells, B-cell-depleted T cells, or PBMCs. Sample metadata almost always included a de-identified subject ID, COVID-19 status, age in years and sex. Subjects who had been exposed to COVID-19, were actively infected with it, or had recovered from it provided the deeply sampled blood TCRbeta repertoires that made up the dataset. HLA class I and class II types, where available, came from metadata supplied by the sample provider rather than from assay-based typing. The repertoires were released in a freely available public database meant as a resource for research on the immune response to SARS-CoV-2.

This clone was counted between two and nine times. It lacks a known antigen. No clone much larger than this one lies a single base away; base qualities are absent. Participants in the prospective study were enrolled through a virtual design, were aged 18 to 89 years, and lived in 24 United States geographic areas. Cohort assignment in the prospective study relied on participant-reported clinical history from a screening survey and a study questionnaire. Recovered participants in ImmuneRACE Cohort 3 were defined by two consecutive negative NP/OP PCR tests, clearance by a healthcare professional, or resolution of symptoms. In the prospective study, whole blood, serum and a nasopharyngeal or oropharyngeal swab were collected from each participant by mobile phlebotomists. Additional blood draws and questionnaires over an approximately two-month period could optionally be provided by prospective study participants. Blood samples from the prospective study were shipped frozen or at room temperature prior to DNA extraction.

TCRbeta CDR3 regions were amplified from genomic DNA using the immunoSEQ Assay, a bias-controlled multiplex PCR. The original pipeline was this. Within the assay, amplification of reference gene primers was used to estimate how many nucleated cells each sample contained. To quantify the absolute abundance of each unique TCRbeta CDR3 rearrangement, sequence reads were collapsed and filtered. Productive Simpson clonality was computed per sample as the square root of Simpson's diversity index over productive rearrangements. As stored in TCRdb, this immuneACCESS dataset retains in-frame rearrangements with V and J assigned. A fraction of the clones does not appear; measured against another copy, unresolved V genes explain less than half of the discrepancy, and the remainder lacks a known reason. That table furnishes V, J and clone size, whereas the DNA furnished D and trimming. For this sample there are some 490,000 clones; about 88% appear just once. The top ten hold approximately 8% of the sample.

The research as a whole found: How much clinical and demographic metadata was included differed by source and by participant, and the metadata was provided uncurated.

V loses 2 bases, J loses 9 bases, and the germline ends lie 17 bases apart. The germline V gene gives CDR1 as MNHNS and CDR2 as SASEGT. The CDR3, from cysteine to valine, totals 14 residues. The read is trimmed to its CDR3 DNA, 42 bases read in frame from base 1. This receptor was identified in a woman in her fifties or sixties who had recovered from COVID-19. The chain was built from TRBV6-1 and TRBJ2-7; no confident D gene assignment can be made. Input material: PBMCs or T cells enriched from blood (not recorded which). This receptor carries the CDR3 CASSESGNVYWQYV. Here is the DNA: TGTGCCAGCAGTGAATCCGGTAACGTCTACTGGCAGTACGTC.